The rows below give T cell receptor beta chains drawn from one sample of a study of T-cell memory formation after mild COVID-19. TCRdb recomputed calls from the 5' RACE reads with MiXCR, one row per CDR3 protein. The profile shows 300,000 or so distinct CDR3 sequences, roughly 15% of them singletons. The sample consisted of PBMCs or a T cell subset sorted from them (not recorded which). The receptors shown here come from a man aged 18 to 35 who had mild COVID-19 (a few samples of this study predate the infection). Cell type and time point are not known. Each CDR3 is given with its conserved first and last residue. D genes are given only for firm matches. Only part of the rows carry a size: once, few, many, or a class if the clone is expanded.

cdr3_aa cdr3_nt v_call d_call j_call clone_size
CASSLDPAGAYEQYF TGTGCCAGCAGCTTGGACCCGGCGGGGGCCTACGAGCAGTACTTC TRBV5-4 TRBD2 TRBJ2-7 -
CASSEGQVNTEAFF TGCGCCAGCAGCGAGGGACAGGTGAACACTGAAGCTTTCTTT TRBV5-1 TRBD1 TRBJ1-1 few
CASSGTGERGYTF TGTGCCAGCAGCGGGACAGGGGAGAGGGGCTACACCTTC TRBV5-6 TRBD1 TRBJ1-2 -
CASSYLADQETQYF TGTGCCAGCAGTTACTTAGCAGATCAAGAGACCCAGTACTTC TRBV6-5 - TRBJ2-5 few
CASSQERAGYNEQFF TGCGCCAGCAGCCAAGAGCGGGCTGGATACAATGAGCAGTTCTTC TRBV4-3 - TRBJ2-1 few
CATSRRTGVGNNEQFF TGTGCCACCAGCCGGCGGACAGGGGTGGGCAACAATGAGCAGTTCTTC TRBV15 TRBD1 TRBJ2-1 -
CASSLSSGAYNEQFF TGTGCCAGCAGTTTGAGTAGCGGGGCTTACAATGAGCAGTTCTTC TRBV12-3/TRBV12-4 TRBD2 TRBJ2-1 few
CASSLLAGGPGQETQYF TGCGCCAGCAGCTTGCTAGCGGGGGGGCCTGGCCAAGAGACCCAGTACTTC TRBV5-1 TRBD2 TRBJ2-5 -
CTSARAWREHQHF TGCACCAGTGCTAGGGCTTGGAGGGAGCATCAGCATTTT TRBV1 - TRBJ1-5 many
CASSSEGPDTQYF TGCGCCAGCAGCTCGGAGGGGCCAGATACGCAGTATTTT TRBV5-1 - TRBJ2-3 -
CASSLAFTGDTEAFF TGTGCCAGCAGCTTAGCTTTTACAGGGGACACTGAAGCTTTCTTT TRBV7-9 TRBD1 TRBJ1-1 -
CASSLGGSYTF TGTGCCAGCAGTCTCGGGGGGAGTTACACCTTC TRBV12-3/TRBV12-4 - TRBJ1-2 many
CASSWDRGTDTQYF TGTGCCAGCAGCTGGGACAGGGGTACAGATACGCAGTATTTT TRBV7-3 TRBD1 TRBJ2-3 -
CASSVGTGGYTEAFF TGTGCCAGCAGCGTGGGGACAGGGGGATACACTGAAGCTTTCTTT TRBV9 TRBD1 TRBJ1-1 -
CASSQGDGGQETQYF TGCGCCAGCAGCCAAGGGGACGGAGGGCAAGAGACCCAGTACTTC TRBV4-1 - TRBJ2-5 few
CASTLGTSGGARADTQYF TGTGCCAGCACCCTCGGGACTAGCGGGGGGGCCCGGGCAGATACGCAGTATTTT TRBV5-4 TRBD2 TRBJ2-3 -
CASSTGQGAYEQFF TGCGCCAGCAGCACGGGACAGGGGGCCTATGAGCAGTTCTTC TRBV5-1 TRBD1 TRBJ2-1 few
CSARGGGDTQYF TGCAGTGCTCGAGGGGGCGGAGATACGCAGTATTTT TRBV20-1 TRBD1 TRBJ2-3 -
CASSLPGGRELFF TGTGCCAGCAGCCTCCCGGGGGGCCGGGAGCTGTTTTTT TRBV4-2 - TRBJ2-2 many
CASSTPRGSYGYTF TGTGCCAGCAGCACCCCGCGAGGGAGCTATGGCTACACCTTC TRBV5-5 - TRBJ1-2 many
CASSVQRSGNTIYF TGTGCCAGCAGTGTACAGCGCTCTGGAAACACCATATATTTT TRBV2 - TRBJ1-3 few
CASISEDSYEQYF TGTGCCAGCATTTCCGAGGACTCCTACGAGCAGTACTTC TRBV6-5 - TRBJ2-7 -
CASSFTGPITEAFF TGTGCCAGCAGCTTTACGGGGCCTATCACTGAAGCTTTCTTT TRBV7-6 - TRBJ1-1 -
CASMGQGNSPLHF TGTGCCAGCATGGGACAGGGGAATTCACCCCTCCACTTT TRBV27 TRBD1 TRBJ1-6 -
CASSLAGTANTGELFF TGTGCCAGCAGTTTAGCCGGGACAGCGAACACCGGGGAGCTGTTTTTT TRBV6-2/TRBV6-3 TRBD1 TRBJ2-2 -
CASSSGTGRHGYTF TGTGCCAGCAGTTCCGGGACAGGGCGCCATGGCTACACCTTC TRBV12-3/TRBV12-4 TRBD1 TRBJ1-2 many
CASSFGGDTEAFF TGTGCCAGCAGCTTCGGAGGGGATACTGAAGCTTTCTTT TRBV11-3 - TRBJ1-1 many
CASRETGLNTEAFF TGCGCCAGCAGGGAGACAGGGCTTAACACTGAAGCTTTCTTT TRBV5-1 TRBD1 TRBJ1-1 -
CASSLQGGDQPQHF TGTGCCAGCAGCTTGCAAGGGGGAGATCAGCCCCAGCATTTT TRBV5-5 - TRBJ1-5 -
CASSQDRLRNRGGNTIYF TGCGCCAGCAGCCAAGATCGACTAAGGAACAGGGGAGGAAACACCATATATTTT TRBV4-1 TRBD1 TRBJ1-3 -
CASSGANSPLHF TGTGCCAGCAGTGGAGCGAATTCACCCCTCCACTTT TRBV6-5 - TRBJ1-6 few
CASSQGGYTYEQYF TGTGCCAGCAGCCAAGGGGGGTACACCTACGAGCAGTACTTC TRBV4-2 - TRBJ2-7 many
CASSRRQGWGNEQFF TGTGCCAGCAGCCGTCGACAGGGATGGGGGAATGAGCAGTTCTTC TRBV7-6 TRBD1 TRBJ2-1 -
CATSRGVSSYNEQFF TGTGCCACCAGCAGAGGGGTAAGCTCCTACAATGAGCAGTTCTTC TRBV15 - TRBJ2-1 -
CSASGGGAGETQYF TGCAGTGCTAGCGGCGGGGGGGCTGGTGAGACCCAGTACTTC TRBV20-1 TRBD2 TRBJ2-5 -
CASSPTGGNYGYTF TGTGCCAGCAGCCCGACAGGGGGGAACTATGGCTACACCTTC TRBV6-5 TRBD1 TRBJ1-2 -
CASSLAGTEETQYF TGCGCCAGCAGCTTAGCCGGGACCGAAGAGACCCAGTACTTC TRBV5-1 - TRBJ2-5 -
CATSDRATSGRFGGETQYF TGTGCCACCAGTGATCGCGCGACTAGCGGCCGATTTGGAGGGGAGACCCAGTACTTC TRBV24-1 TRBD2 TRBJ2-5 few
CASYLDTQYF TGTGCCAGCTACCTAGACACCCAGTACTTC TRBV21-1 - TRBJ2-5 -
CSARWGGQPQHF TGCAGTGCTAGGTGGGGAGGTCAGCCCCAGCATTTT TRBV20-1 - TRBJ1-5 -
CASRSGRETQYF TGTGCCAGCAGGTCAGGGAGGGAGACCCAGTACTTC TRBV12-3/TRBV12-4 - TRBJ2-5 -